These 8 T cell receptor beta chains were sequenced from one sample in a study of shared clonotypes between healthy human individuals. Sequenced by immunoSEQ multiplex PCR; TCRdb stores in-frame clones only, minus some. The sample has more than 400,000 clones, almost 97% seen once. What was sequenced was naive CD4+ T cells sorted from blood. Subset indicated: CD45RA+ positively selected. All receptors derive from a woman aged 25-40 years in good health.

The rearrangement uses TRBV5-5 and TRBJ2-2; unclear D gene. The CDR3 has 16 residues. V shed 4 bases and J shed 0 bases, with 13 bases lying between them. CDR1 and CDR2 (germline): SGHKS, YYEKEE (reference sequence). In DNA, the CDR3 is TGTGCCAGCAGCACGGTGCGGCGGACGAACACCGGGGAGCTGTTTTTT. This encodes CASSTVRRTNTGELFF.

As for this clone: At one of its ends the junction is not consistent with the germline gene, which may arise from a read error. V gene TRBV5-3 combines with J gene TRBJ2-1, with D uncertain. TRBV5-3 is given ORF status, its function remaining uncertain. The CDR3 runs to 12 residues. CDR3: CASSLASSEQFF. The CDR3 DNA reads TGTGCCAGCAGCTTAGCTAGTAGTGAGCAGTTCTTC.

This clone was detected only once. The chain recombines TRBV7-7 with TRBJ2-5, with TRBD1 as a possible D gene (5 bases). The length of the CDR3 is 15 residues. V lost 0 bases and J 2 bases, leaving 10 bases between the germline ends. The germline CDR1 and CDR2 sequences are SSHAT and FNYEAQ (reference sequence). CDR3 protein: CASSLAPAGQETQYF. CDR3 sequence (DNA): TGTGCCAGCAGCTTAGCGCCGGCAGGGCAAGAGACCCAGTACTTC.

J is TRBJ2-5 and V is TRBV29-1; TRBD1 agrees at 7 bases. This CDR3 spans 16 amino acids. Trimming at V came to 0 bases and at J to 6 bases, leaving 13 bases not matched to a gene. In germline, CDR1 is SQVTM, CDR2 ANQGSEA. Here the CDR3 reads CSVEEVNRGTWQTQYF. Here the CDR3 DNA reads TGCAGCGTTGAAGAGGTTAACAGGGGAACTTGGCAGACCCAGTACTTC.

The chain links TRBV7-2 to TRBJ2-7; the D gene is possibly TRBD1 (6 bases). The CDR3 sequence is 14 residues long. V was pared by 2 bases and J by 5 bases, with 13 bases between. Germline V lookup: CDR1 SGHTA, CDR2 FQGNSA. CDR3 bases: TGTGCCAGCAGCTTATTCAGGGGTGACGACGAGCAGTACTTC. Residues: CASSLFRGDDEQYF.

The J gene is TRBJ2-3, the V gene TRBV11-2; D unclear. This CDR3 has 14 residues. Trimming removed 1 base from V and 2 bases from J, with 7 bases in between. The germline V gene has CDR1 SGHAT and CDR2 FQNNGV. CDR3 in amino acids: CASSLAGLTDTQYF. The CDR3 bases are TGTGCCAGCAGCTTAGCGGGTCTCACAGATACGCAGTATTTT. Full variable domain (outside the CDR3, taken from reference TRBV11-2 and TRBJ2-3): EAGVAQSPRYKIIEKRQSVAFWCNPISGHATLYWYQQILGQGPKLLIQFQNNGVVDDSQLPKDRFSAERLKGVDSTLKIQPAKLEDSAVYLCASSLAGLTDTQYFGPGTRLTVL.

This chain links TRBV11-1 with TRBJ1-1; D perhaps matches TRBD1 (6 bases). CDR3 size: 13 residues. V lost 8 bases, J lost 10 bases, and 20 bases lay in between. Looked up from germline, CDR1 is SGHAT and CDR2 is FQDESV (reference sequence). The CDR3 DNA reads TGTGCCAGCCTGGGGCCAGGGGAGGTAGGAGCTTTCTTT. This codes for CASLGPGEVGAFF.

The chain couples TRBV5-1 to TRBJ1-4, with D perhaps matching TRBD1 (5 bases). V was pared by 0 bases and J by 5 bases, with 8 bases between. Looked up from germline, CDR1 is SGHRS and CDR2 is YFSETQ. The CDR3 consists of 14 residues. This CDR3 is CASSLGTKNEKLFF. CDR3 DNA sequence: TGCGCCAGCAGCTTGGGGACAAAAAATGAAAAACTGTTTTTT. Together with reference TRBV5-1 and TRBJ1-4, the CDR3 gives the full variable domain: KAGVTQTPRYLIKTRGQQVTLSCSPISGHRSVSWYQQTPGQGLQFLFEYFSETQRNKGNFPGRFSGRQFSNSRSEMNVSTLELGDSALYLCASSLGTKNEKLFFGSGTQLSVL.